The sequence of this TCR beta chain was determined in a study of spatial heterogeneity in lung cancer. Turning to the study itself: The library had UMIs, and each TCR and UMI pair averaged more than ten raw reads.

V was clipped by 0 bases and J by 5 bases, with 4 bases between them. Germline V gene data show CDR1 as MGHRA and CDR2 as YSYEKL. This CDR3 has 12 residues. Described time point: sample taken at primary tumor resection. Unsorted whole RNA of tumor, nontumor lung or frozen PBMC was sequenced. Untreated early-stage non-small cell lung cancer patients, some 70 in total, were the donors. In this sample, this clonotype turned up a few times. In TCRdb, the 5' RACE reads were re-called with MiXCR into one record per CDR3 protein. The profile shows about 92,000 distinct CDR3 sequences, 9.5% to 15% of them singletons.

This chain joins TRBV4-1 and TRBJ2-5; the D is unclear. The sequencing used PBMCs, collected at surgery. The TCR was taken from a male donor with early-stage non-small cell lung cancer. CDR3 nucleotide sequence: TGCGCCAGCAGCCAAGACGACGAGACCCAGTACTTC. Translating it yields CASSQDDETQYF.